A selection of T cell receptor beta chains follows, all from one sample in a study of control samples from healthy donors and cancer patients. Method: immunoSEQ multiplex PCR; TCRdb's copy keeps in-frame clones and lacks some. The data hold about 77,000 clones, with around 92% observed a single time. Sequenced input: blood. Every receptor here comes from a woman in her sixties or seventies in good health. CDR3s include the opening cysteine and the closing phenylalanine or tryptophan. A D gene is named only where the DNA matches it firmly. Size values are once, few and many counts, or a class for expanded clones, and some rows have none.

V	size	D	J	DNA	CDR3
TRBV11-2	NA	NA	TRBJ2-2	TGTGCCAGCAGCCCAGGGGGCCAGCGGGAGGCCGGGGAGCTGTTTTTT	CASSPGGQREAGELFF
TRBV5-6	NA	TRBD1	TRBJ1-5	TGTGCCAGCAGCGCTGGGACAGCCGGCAATCAGCCCCAGCATTTT	CASSAGTAGNQPQHF
TRBV2	once	NA	TRBJ1-5	TGTGCCAGCTCCATTAATCAGCCCCAGCATTTT	CASSINQPQHF
TRBV5-4	NA	TRBD1	TRBJ2-5	TGTGCCAGCAGCTACCGAACCGGGACAGGGGGCGGAGAGACCCAGTACTTC	CASSYRTGTGGGETQYF
TRBV6-2/TRBV6-3	NA	NA	TRBJ1-1	TGTGCCAGCAGTTACCAACCCCCAGGGGCCACTGAAGCTTTCTTT	CASSYQPPGATEAFF
TRBV30	NA	NA	TRBJ2-1	TGTGCCTGGAGTGTAAATCGGAATGAGCAGTTCTTC	CAWSVNRNEQFF
TRBV24-1	NA	NA	TRBJ1-1	TGTGCCACCAGTGATTTTGGAGAAACTGAAGCTTTCTTT	CATSDFGETEAFF
TRBV6-5	NA	NA	TRBJ2-5	TGTGCCAGCCGGTTCCAAGAGACCCAGTACTTC	CASRFQETQYF
TRBV7-8	NA	NA	TRBJ2-5	TGTGCCAGCAGCTTCCGCCCCAGCTATCAAGAGACCCAGTACTTC	CASSFRPSYQETQYF
TRBV4-1	NA	NA	TRBJ1-1	TGCGCCAGCAGCCAGATCAGCCAGGACACTGAAGCTTTCTTT	CASSQISQDTEAFF
TRBV29-1	NA	NA	TRBJ1-4	TGCAGCGTTGGAGGGCAGGGTTGGGAAAAACTGTTTTTT	CSVGGQGWEKLFF
TRBV5-1	NA	NA	TRBJ1-5	TGCGCCAGCAGCGAGGGAGGGGGTCCCAAACAGCCCCAGCATTTT	CASSEGGGPKQPQHF
TRBV5-1	NA	NA	TRBJ1-1	TGCGCCAGCAGCTTGAGGGCGGGGAACACTGAAGCTTTCTTT	CASSLRAGNTEAFF
TRBV10-1	NA	TRBD2	TRBJ2-1	TGCGCCACCCAGAGGGCTAGCGGCCTCAATGAGCAGTTCTTC	CATQRASGLNEQFF
TRBV15	few	NA	TRBJ2-1	TGTGCCACCAGCAGAGATCAAATGAAAAGGAATGAGCAGTTCTTC	CATSRDQMKRNEQFF
TRBV10-3	once	NA	TRBJ2-5	TGTGCCATCAGTGACCCAGAGACAAGAGAGACCCAGTACTTC	CAISDPETRETQYF
TRBV27	NA	TRBD1	TRBJ2-1	TGTGCCAGCAGTTCAGACAGGGGGCCTCTCGTCCGGCAGTTCTTC	CASSSDRGPLVRQFF
TRBV28	NA	TRBD2	TRBJ2-7	TGTGCCAGCACAAACTCCGGGACTAAATACGAGCAGTACTTC	CASTNSGTKYEQYF
TRBV9	NA	NA	TRBJ2-1	TGTGCCAGCAGCGTACGGCCCGGGGGCTCCTACAATGAGCAGTTCTTC	CASSVRPGGSYNEQFF
TRBV3-1/TRBV3-2	NA	NA	TRBJ2-7	TGTGCCAGCAGCCAAGTATTGGGAGTTACCTACGAGCAGTACTTC	CASSQVLGVTYEQYF
TRBV7-3	NA	TRBD2	TRBJ2-3	TGTGCCAGCAGCTCCGGGACTAGCGGGAGCACAGATACGCAGTATTTT	CASSSGTSGSTDTQYF
TRBV5-1	few	NA	TRBJ2-7	TGCGCCAGCAGCGCGTGGACGGGCGAGCAGTACTTC	CASSAWTGEQYF
TRBV10-1	NA	NA	TRBJ2-7	TGCGCCAGCAGTAAGGACAGCAAGGGGGAGCAGTACTTC	CASSKDSKGEQYF
TRBV18	NA	TRBD2	TRBJ2-4	TGTGCCAGCTCACCAACTAGCGGGAGGGGTCGGCCCAAAAACATTCAGTACTTC	CASSPTSGRGRPKNIQYF
TRBV6-4	NA	NA	TRBJ1-2	TGTGCCAGCAGTGACAGGGACCCCTTGCTTAGAATACCTGGCTACACCTTC	CASSDRDPLLRIPGYTF
TRBV2	NA	NA	TRBJ2-3	TGTGCCAGCAGGCTCAGCGGGAGCACAGATACGCAGTATTTT	CASRLSGSTDTQYF
TRBV6-5	NA	NA	TRBJ2-7	TGTGCCAGCAGTTACAGGCGCGGCGAGCAGTACTTC	CASSYRRGEQYF
TRBV15	NA	NA	TRBJ1-1	TGTGCCACCAGCAGAGATCCCGTAATAAGCACTGAAGCTTTCTTT	CATSRDPVISTEAFF
TRBV28	NA	NA	TRBJ1-6	TGTGCCAGCAGTTCGGGTTTAAGGCGAAGCTCCTATAATTCACCCCTCCACTTT	CASSSGLRRSSYNSPLHF
TRBV4-1	NA	NA	TRBJ2-1	TGCGCCAGCAGCCTCCGAGGGGGGCGGGCGGTAGAGCAGTTCTTC	CASSLRGGRAVEQFF
TRBV6-5	NA	NA	TRBJ2-3	TGTGCCGCCGGGAGCCCCAACACAGATACGCAGTATTTT	CAAGSPNTDTQYF
TRBV28	NA	NA	TRBJ1-2	TGTGCCAGCAGTTTGATAGATTCATATGGCTACACCTTC	CASSLIDSYGYTF
TRBV7-6	NA	NA	TRBJ2-1	TGTGCCAGCAGCTCAGTTTTTGGGTCCAGCTCCTACAATGAGCAGTTCTTC	CASSSVFGSSSYNEQFF
TRBV5-4	NA	TRBD2	TRBJ2-1	TGTGCCACCCTCCCGGGACTAGGGTACAATGAGCAGTTCTTC	CATLPGLGYNEQFF
TRBV7-2	NA	TRBD1	TRBJ2-7	TGTGCCAGCAGCTCCGGACAGGGATTAACCTACGAGCAGTACTTC	CASSSGQGLTYEQYF
TRBV18	NA	NA	TRBJ1-5	TGTGCCAGCTCACCACGGGGAAATAGCAATCAGCCCCAGCATTTT	CASSPRGNSNQPQHF
TRBV28	NA	NA	TRBJ1-1	TGTGCCAGCAGTTTCACAGAAGCTTTCTTT	CASSFTEAFF
TRBV6-5	NA	TRBD1	TRBJ1-5	TGTGCCAGCACCTGGGACAGGGGCAATCAGCCCCAGCATTTT	CASTWDRGNQPQHF
TRBV28	NA	NA	TRBJ1-1	TGTGCCAGTCGCCTAGTAGGGGGCACTGAAGCTTTCTTT	CASRLVGGTEAFF
TRBV2	NA	NA	TRBJ2-7	TGTGCCAGCAGTGGTCAGGTTATTTACGAGCAGTACTTC	CASSGQVIYEQYF